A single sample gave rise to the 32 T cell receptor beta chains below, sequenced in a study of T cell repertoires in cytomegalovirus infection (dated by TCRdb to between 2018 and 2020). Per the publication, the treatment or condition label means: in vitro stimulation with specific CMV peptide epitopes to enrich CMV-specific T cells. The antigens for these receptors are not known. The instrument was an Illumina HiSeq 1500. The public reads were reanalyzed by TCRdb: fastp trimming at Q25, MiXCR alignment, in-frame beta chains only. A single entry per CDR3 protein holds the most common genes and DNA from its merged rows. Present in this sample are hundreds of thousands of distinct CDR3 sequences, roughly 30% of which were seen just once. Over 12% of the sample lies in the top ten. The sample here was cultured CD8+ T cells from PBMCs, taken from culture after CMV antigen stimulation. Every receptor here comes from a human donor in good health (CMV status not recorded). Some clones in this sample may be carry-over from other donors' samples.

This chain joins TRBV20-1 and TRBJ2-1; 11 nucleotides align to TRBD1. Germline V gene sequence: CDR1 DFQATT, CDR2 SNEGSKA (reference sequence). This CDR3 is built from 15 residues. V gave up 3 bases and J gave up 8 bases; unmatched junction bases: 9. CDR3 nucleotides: TGCAGTGCTAGGGACAGGGGGCAGGGGTTACATGAGCAGTTCTTC. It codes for CSARDRGQGLHEQFF.

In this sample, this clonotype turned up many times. CDR3 sequence: CASSSDRGTNEKLFF. CDR3 in DNA: TGTGCCAGCAGTTCCGACAGGGGAACTAATGAAAAACTGTTTTTT. The chain links TRBV7-2 to TRBJ1-4; TRBD1 agrees at 8 bases. Germline CDR1 is SGHTA and CDR2 is FQGNSA. The V segment lost 6 bases and the J segment 1 base; nucleotides outside the gene matches: 4. CDR3 size: 15 residues.

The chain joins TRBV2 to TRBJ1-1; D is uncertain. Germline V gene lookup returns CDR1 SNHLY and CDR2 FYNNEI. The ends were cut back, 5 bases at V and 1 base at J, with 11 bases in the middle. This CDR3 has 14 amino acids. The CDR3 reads CASSSLNRNTEAFF. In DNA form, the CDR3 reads TGTGCCAGCAGTTCCCTAAACAGGAACACTGAAGCTTTCTTT.

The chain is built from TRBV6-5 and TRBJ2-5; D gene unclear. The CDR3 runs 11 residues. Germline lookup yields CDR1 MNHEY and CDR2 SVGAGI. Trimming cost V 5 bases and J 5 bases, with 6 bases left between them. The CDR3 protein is CASSHLETQYF. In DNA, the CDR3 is TGTGCCAGCAGTCACCTGGAGACCCAGTACTTC.

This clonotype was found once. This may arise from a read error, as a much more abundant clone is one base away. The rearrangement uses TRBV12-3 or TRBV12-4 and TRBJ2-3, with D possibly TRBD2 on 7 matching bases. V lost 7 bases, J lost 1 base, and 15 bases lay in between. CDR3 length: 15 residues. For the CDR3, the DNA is TGTGCCAGCATTGCCGGGGGGCCGGGCACAGATACGCAGTATTTT. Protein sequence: CASIAGGPGTDTQYF.

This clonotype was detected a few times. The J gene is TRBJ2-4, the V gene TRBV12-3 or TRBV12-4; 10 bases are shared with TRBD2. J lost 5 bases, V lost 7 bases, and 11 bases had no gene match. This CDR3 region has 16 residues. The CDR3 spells CASTQLAGRRENIQYF. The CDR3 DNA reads TGTGCCAGCACCCAACTAGCGGGAAGAAGGGAAAACATTCAGTACTTC.

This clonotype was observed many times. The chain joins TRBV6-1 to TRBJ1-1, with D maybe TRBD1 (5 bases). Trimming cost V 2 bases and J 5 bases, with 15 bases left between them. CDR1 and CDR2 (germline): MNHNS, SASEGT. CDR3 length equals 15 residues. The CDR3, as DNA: TGTGCCAGCAGTGAATCCCGGGCAGGGCAAACTGAAGCTTTCTTT. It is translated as CASSESRAGQTEAFF.

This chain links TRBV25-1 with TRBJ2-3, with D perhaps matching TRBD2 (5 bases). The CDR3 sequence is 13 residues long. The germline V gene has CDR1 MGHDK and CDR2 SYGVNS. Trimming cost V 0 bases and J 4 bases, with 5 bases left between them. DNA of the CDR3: TGTGCCAGCAGTGAATATAGCGCAGATACGCAGTATTTT. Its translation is CASSEYSADTQYF.

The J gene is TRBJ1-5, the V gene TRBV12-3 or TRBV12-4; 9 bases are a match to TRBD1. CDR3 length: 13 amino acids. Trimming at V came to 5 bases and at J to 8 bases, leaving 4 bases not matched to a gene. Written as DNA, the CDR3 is TGTGCCAGCAGTGCCTGGACAGGGGAGCCCCAGCATTTT. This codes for CASSAWTGEPQHF.

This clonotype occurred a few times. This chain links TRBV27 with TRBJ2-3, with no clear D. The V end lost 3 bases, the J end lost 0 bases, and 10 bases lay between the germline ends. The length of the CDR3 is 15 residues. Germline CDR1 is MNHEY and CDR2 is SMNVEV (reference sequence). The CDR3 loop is CASSFEVFSTDTQYF. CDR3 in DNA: TGTGCCAGCAGTTTTGAGGTTTTTAGCACAGATACGCAGTATTTT.

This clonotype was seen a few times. The CDR3 DNA is TGTGCTAGTGGCTTCCAAACAACAGAGGGGATATACGAGCAGTACTTC. Its protein product is CASGFQTTEGIYEQYF. The chain employs TRBV12-5 and TRBJ2-7; D tentatively fits TRBD1 or TRBD2 (5 bases each). The V and J ends lost 6 bases and 4 bases respectively, with 22 bases between them. Germline V gene sequence: CDR1 LGHNT, CDR2 FRNRAP. This CDR3 contains 16 residues.

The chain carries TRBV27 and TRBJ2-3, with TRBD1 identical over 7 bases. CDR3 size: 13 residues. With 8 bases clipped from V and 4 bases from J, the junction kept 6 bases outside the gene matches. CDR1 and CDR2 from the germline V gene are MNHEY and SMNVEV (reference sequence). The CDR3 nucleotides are TGTGCCAGCTTCAAGGGGGCAGCAGATACGCAGTATTTT. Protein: CASFKGAADTQYF.

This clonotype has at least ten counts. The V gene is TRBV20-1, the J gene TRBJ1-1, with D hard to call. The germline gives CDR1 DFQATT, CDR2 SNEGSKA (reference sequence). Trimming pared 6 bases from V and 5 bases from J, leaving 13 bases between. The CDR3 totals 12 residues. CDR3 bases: TGCAGTGCCCCCCCAGAGGTAACTGAAGCTTTCTTT. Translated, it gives CSAPPEVTEAFF.

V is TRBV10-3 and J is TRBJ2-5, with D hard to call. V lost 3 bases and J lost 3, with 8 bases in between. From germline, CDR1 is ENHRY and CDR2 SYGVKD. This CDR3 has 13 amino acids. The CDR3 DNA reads TGTGCCATCAGTGAACGGGCGGAAGAGACCCAGTACTTC. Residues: CAISERAEETQYF.

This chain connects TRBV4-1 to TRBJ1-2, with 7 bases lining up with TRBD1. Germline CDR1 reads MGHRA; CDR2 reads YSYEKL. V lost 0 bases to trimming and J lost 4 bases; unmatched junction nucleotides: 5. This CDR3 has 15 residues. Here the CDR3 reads CASSQDQGQVYGYTF. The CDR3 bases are TGCGCCAGCAGCCAAGATCAAGGACAGGTCTATGGCTACACCTTC.

The CDR3, as DNA: TGTGCCATCAGTGGGGGACAGGAGAACACAGATACGCAGTATTTT. Translating gives CAISGGQENTDTQYF. The chain employs TRBV10-3 and TRBJ2-3; 8 bases agree with TRBD1. CDR1 and CDR2 (germline): ENHRY, SYGVKD. The CDR3 is made up of 15 amino acids. The ends lost 4 bases at V and 2 bases at J; junction bases unmatched: 5.

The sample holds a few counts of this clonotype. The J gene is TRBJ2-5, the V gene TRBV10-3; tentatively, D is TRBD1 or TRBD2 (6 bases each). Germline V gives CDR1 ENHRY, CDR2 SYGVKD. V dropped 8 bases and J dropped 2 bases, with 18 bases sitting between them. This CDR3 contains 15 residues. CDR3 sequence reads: CAIGSRGPEQETQYF. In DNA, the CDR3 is TGTGCCATCGGCAGTCGGGGGCCCGAGCAAGAGACCCAGTACTTC.

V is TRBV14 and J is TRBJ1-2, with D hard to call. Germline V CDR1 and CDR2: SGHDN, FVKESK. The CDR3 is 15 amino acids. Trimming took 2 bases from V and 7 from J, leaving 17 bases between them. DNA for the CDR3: TGTGCCAGCAGCCAATTTCGGGGTAGTACTTCTGGCTACACCTTC. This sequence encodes CASSQFRGSTSGYTF. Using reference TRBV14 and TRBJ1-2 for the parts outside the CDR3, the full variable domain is EAGVTQFPSHSVIEKGQTVTLRCDPISGHDNLYWYRRVMGKEIKFLLHFVKESKQDESGMPNNRFLAERTGGTYSTLKVQPAELEDSGVYFCASSQFRGSTSGYTFGSGTRLTVV.

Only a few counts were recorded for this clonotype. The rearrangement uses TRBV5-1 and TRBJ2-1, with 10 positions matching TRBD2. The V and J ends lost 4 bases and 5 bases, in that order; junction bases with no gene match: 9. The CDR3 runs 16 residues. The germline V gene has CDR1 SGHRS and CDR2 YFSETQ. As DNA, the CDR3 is TGCGCCAGCAGCCTATTTCTAGCGGGGGACAACAATGAGCAGTTCTTC. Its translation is CASSLFLAGDNNEQFF.

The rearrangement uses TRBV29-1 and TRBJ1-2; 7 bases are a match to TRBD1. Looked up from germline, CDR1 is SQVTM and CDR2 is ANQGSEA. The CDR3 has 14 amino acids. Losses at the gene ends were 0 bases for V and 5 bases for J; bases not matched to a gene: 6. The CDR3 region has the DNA TGCAGCGTTGAAGAACAGGGGTGGCCGTATGGCTACACCTTC. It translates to CSVEEQGWPYGYTF.

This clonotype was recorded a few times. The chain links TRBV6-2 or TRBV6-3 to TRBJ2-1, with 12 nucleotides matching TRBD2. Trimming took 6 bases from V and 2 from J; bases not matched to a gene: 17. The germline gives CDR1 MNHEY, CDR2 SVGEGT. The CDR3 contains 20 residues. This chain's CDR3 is CASSLYGASGGAGPYNEQFF. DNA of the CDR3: TGTGCCAGCAGCCTATACGGGGCTAGCGGGGGGGCCGGACCCTACAATGAGCAGTTCTTC.

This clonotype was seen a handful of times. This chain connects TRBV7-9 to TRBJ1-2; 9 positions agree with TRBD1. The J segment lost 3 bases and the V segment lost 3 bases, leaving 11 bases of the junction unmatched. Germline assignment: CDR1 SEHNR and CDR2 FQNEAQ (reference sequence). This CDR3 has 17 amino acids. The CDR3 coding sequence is TGTGCCAGCAGCTTGTCCCGGGACAGGGTATCAGACTATGGCTACACCTTC. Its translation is CASSLSRDRVSDYGYTF.

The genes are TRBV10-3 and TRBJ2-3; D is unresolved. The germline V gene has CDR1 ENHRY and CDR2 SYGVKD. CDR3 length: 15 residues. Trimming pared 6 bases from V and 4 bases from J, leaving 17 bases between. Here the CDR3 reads CAIRSYDAEADTQYF. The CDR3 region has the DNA TGTGCCATCAGATCATATGATGCCGAGGCAGATACGCAGTATTTT.

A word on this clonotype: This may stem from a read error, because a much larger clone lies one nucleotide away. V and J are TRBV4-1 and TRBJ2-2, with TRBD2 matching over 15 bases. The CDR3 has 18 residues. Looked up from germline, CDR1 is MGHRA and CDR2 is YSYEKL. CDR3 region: CVSSQAGLAGGNTGELFF. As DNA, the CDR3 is TGTGTCAGCAGCCAAGCGGGACTAGCGGGGGGGAACACCGGGGAGCTGTTTTTT.

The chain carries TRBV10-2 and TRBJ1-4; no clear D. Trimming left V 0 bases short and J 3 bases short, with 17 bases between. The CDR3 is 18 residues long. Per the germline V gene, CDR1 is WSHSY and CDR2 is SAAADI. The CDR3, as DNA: TGCGCCAGCAGTGAGTCGAAGAGGGTCTTTAGCCCTAATGAAAAACTGTTTTTT. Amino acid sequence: CASSESKRVFSPNEKLFF.

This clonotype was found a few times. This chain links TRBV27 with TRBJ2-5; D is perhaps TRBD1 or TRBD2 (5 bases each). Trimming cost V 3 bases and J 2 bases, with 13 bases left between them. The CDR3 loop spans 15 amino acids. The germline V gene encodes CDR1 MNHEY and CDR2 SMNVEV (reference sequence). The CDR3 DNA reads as TGTGCCAGCAGTTTGGGGGATAGACTTCAAGAGACCCAGTACTTC. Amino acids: CASSLGDRLQETQYF.

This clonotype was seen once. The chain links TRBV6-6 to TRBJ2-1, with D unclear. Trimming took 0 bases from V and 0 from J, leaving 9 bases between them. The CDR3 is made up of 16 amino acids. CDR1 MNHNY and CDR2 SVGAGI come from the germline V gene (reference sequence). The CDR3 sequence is CASSYSPESSYNEQFF. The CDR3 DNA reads TGTGCCAGCAGTTACTCCCCGGAGAGCTCCTACAATGAGCAGTTCTTC.

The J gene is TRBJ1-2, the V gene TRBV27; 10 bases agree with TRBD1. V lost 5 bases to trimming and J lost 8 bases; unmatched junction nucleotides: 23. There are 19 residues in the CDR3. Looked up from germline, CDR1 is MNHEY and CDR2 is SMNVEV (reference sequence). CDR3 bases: TGTGCCAGCAGTGGCACCTCTCCGGGACAGGGGTCGATACTAGACGGCTACACCTTC. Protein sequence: CASSGTSPGQGSILDGYTF.

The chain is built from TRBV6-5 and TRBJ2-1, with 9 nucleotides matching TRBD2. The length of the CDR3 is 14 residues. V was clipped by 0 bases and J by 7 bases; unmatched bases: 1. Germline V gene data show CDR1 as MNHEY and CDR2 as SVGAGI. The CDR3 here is CASSYSRGGNEQFF. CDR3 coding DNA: TGTGCCAGCAGTTACTCGCGGGGGGGAAATGAGCAGTTCTTC.

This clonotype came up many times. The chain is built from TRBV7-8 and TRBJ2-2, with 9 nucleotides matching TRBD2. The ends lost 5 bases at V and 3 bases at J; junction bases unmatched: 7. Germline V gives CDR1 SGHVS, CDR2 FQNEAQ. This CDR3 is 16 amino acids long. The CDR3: CASSHVAGAHTGELFF. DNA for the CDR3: TGTGCCAGCAGCCATGTAGCGGGGGCCCACACCGGGGAGCTGTTTTTT.

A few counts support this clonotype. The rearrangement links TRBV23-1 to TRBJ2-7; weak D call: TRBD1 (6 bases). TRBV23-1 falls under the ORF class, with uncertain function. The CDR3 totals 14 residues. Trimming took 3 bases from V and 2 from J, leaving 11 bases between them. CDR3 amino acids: CASSHMDSTYEQYV. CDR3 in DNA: TGCGCCAGCAGTCACATGGACAGCACCTACGAGCAGTACGTC.

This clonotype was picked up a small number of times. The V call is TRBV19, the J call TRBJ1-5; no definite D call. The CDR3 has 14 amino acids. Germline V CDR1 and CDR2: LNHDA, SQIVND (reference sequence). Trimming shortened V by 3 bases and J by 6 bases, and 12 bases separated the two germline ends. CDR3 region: CASSMSILSQPQHF. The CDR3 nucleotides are TGTGCCAGTAGTATGAGCATTCTGAGTCAGCCCCAGCATTTT.